This T cell receptor beta chain was profiled in a study of regulatory dendritic cells for organ transplantation. Sorted T cells were CFSE-labeled and cultured around 5 days with allogeneic regulatory or mature dendritic cells at 1:10. CD4+ or CD8+ T cells were sorted as naive CD45RA+ or memory CD45RO+. Overall study findings and caveats: Memory T cells were less diverse than naive, with memory CD8+ most oligoclonal.

Germline V gene lookup returns CDR1 SGHAT and CDR2 FQNNGV. Trimming pared 1 base from V and 6 bases from J, leaving 7 bases between. The CDR3 contains 12 residues. There are a few counts of this clone. The antigen remains unidentified. Method: immunoSEQ multiplex PCR; TCRdb's copy keeps in-frame clones and lacks some. The sample lists roughly 12,000 clones, 79% occurring once. The source of this sequence is a human donor in good health. Sequenced sample: naive CD8+ T cells from blood cultured with regulatory dendritic cells. Subset meaning: CD45RA+ naive T cells. The chain links TRBV11-2 to TRBJ2-7; D is unclear. CDR3 sequence reads: CASSLGAREQYF. CDR3 DNA sequence: TGTGCCAGCAGCTTAGGGGCTCGCGAGCAGTACTTC.